The 29 T cell receptor beta chains reported below all come from one sample, sequenced in a study of OX40 agonist ivuxolimab in advanced cancers. The library was obtained by the immunoSEQ multiplex PCR assay. The table comes from immuneACCESS by way of TCRdb, which keeps in-frame sequences with V and J called. Part of the clones is missing from these tables; in studies checked, under half for an unresolved V gene and the rest for unknown reasons. Recorded for this sample are 55,000 to 70,000 clones; approximately 90% of them occurred a single time. The top ten clonotypes cover around 1.1% of the sample. Sequencing was performed on CD4+ or CD8+ T cells sorted from blood, taken in a trial of the OX40 agonist ivuxolimab. The receptors derive from an adult with an advanced solid tumor such as melanoma, head and neck, liver or kidney cancer.

The chain links TRBV5-8 to TRBJ1-4; no reliable D call. The CDR3 spans 13 residues. Trimming left V 1 base short and J 4 bases short, with 5 bases between. The germline gives CDR1 SGHTS, CDR2 YDEGEE. CDR3 residues: CASSLTVNEKLFF. In DNA, the CDR3 is TGTGCCAGCAGCTTGACAGTTAATGAAAAACTGTTTTTT.

This chain connects TRBV30 to TRBJ2-1; 8 nucleotides match TRBD1. Germline assignment: CDR1 GTSNPN and CDR2 SVGIG (reference sequence). The trim removed 5 bases at V and 10 bases at J, leaving 7 bases unmatched. CDR3 length: 12 amino acids. CDR3 sequence: CAWQDRVGEQFF. The CDR3 region has the DNA TGTGCCTGGCAGGACAGGGTAGGGGAGCAGTTCTTC.

V is TRBV7-6 and J is TRBJ1-3; D remains unclear. CDR3 length: 18 amino acids. Between the trimmed V and J ends, which lost 2 bases and 0 bases, there was a span of 17 bases. The V gene's germline CDR1 is SGHVS and CDR2 FNYEAQ. The CDR3 loop is CASSLSPRAARSGNTIYF. CDR3 sequence (DNA): TGTGCCAGCAGCTTAAGTCCCCGGGCAGCCCGCTCTGGAAACACCATATATTTT.

CDR3 sequence: CASRMGDRGGETQYF. The CDR3, as DNA: TGTGCCAGCAGGATGGGGGACAGGGGGGGAGAGACCCAGTACTTC. This chain links TRBV2 with TRBJ2-5, with 11 bases matching TRBD1. The germline gives CDR1 SNHLY, CDR2 FYNNEI. This CDR3 is built from 15 residues. The junction had 7 bases not matched to a gene; V was cut back by 6 bases and J by 4 bases. Looking up the rest from reference TRBV2 and TRBJ2-5 gives the full variable domain: EPEVTQTPSHQVTQMGQEVILRCVPISNHLYFYWYRQILGQKVEFLVSFYNNEISEKSEIFDDQFSVERPDGSNFTLKIRSTKLEDSAMYFCASRMGDRGGETQYFGPGTRLLVL.

This clone was observed a handful of times. V and J are TRBV30 and TRBJ1-6; D is unclear. The germline V gene encodes CDR1 GTSNPN and CDR2 SVGIG (reference sequence). The V gene lost 5 bases and the J gene lost 10 bases, with 12 bases spanning the gap. The CDR3 contains 12 residues. CDR3 bases: TGTGCCTGGTCCGAGGGTTGGTCACCCCTCCACTTT. Its translation: CAWSEGWSPLHF.

The CDR3 protein is CSGGTGGETQYF. The CDR3 DNA is TGCAGCGGAGGGACAGGGGGAGAGACCCAGTACTTC. The rearrangement uses TRBV29-1 and TRBJ2-5; 11 positions match TRBD1. The germline V gene has CDR1 SQVTM and CDR2 ANQGSEA. This CDR3 spans 12 amino acids. V shed 7 bases and J 4 bases; nucleotides not matched to a gene: 2.

This chain connects TRBV30 to TRBJ2-7; D uncertain. V gave up 4 bases and J gave up 1 base, with 8 bases separating them. The CDR3 contains 12 residues. Per the germline V gene, CDR1 is GTSNPN and CDR2 is SVGIG (reference sequence). CDR3 residues: CAWTAHSYEQYF. In DNA form, the CDR3 reads TGTGCCTGGACAGCTCATTCCTACGAGCAGTACTTC.

Only a few counts were recorded for this clone. The chain combines TRBV2 with TRBJ1-5; TRBD1 might be the D (5 bases). The germline V and J ends were trimmed by 4 bases and 2 bases, with 12 bases remaining between them. The CDR3 is made up of 15 amino acids. Germline CDR1 is SNHLY and CDR2 is FYNNEI. CDR3 region: CASSGAGGRNQPQHF. The CDR3 DNA is TGTGCCAGCAGTGGGGCCGGGGGTCGCAATCAGCCCCAGCATTTT.

J is TRBJ2-1 and V is TRBV5-1; no reliable D call. The V gene's germline CDR1 is SGHRS and CDR2 YFSETQ. CDR3 length: 16 amino acids. V lost 4 bases and J 0 bases, leaving 14 bases between the germline ends. CDR3 in amino acids: CASSPGQKSSYNEQFF. CDR3 sequence (DNA): TGCGCCAGCAGCCCGGGCCAAAAGAGCTCCTACAATGAGCAGTTCTTC.

The rearrangement uses TRBV7-4 and TRBJ1-2; D unclear. The CDR3 is made up of 13 amino acids. Trimming pared 2 bases from V and 6 bases from J, leaving 10 bases between. Germline lookup yields CDR1 SGHVT and CDR2 SQSDAQ. CDR3 nucleotides: TGTGCCAGCAGCTTAAACCCGGTAGATGGCTACACCTTC. It codes for CASSLNPVDGYTF.

The V gene is TRBV6-1, the J gene TRBJ1-2, with 8 bases identical to TRBD1. Per the germline V gene, CDR1 is MNHNS and CDR2 is SASEGT. After removal of 3 bases from V and 4 bases from J, the junction contained 10 bases not matched to a gene. The CDR3 spans 16 residues. The CDR3 is CASSDGRGLGPYGYTF. The CDR3 coding sequence is TGTGCCAGCAGTGACGGCAGGGGGCTTGGTCCCTATGGCTACACCTTC.

The rearrangement links TRBV6-1 to TRBJ1-2; D is uncertain. Trimming shortened V by 4 bases and J by 4 bases, and 7 bases separated the two germline ends. The CDR3 sequence is 12 residues long. CDR1 and CDR2 (germline): MNHNS, SASEGT. This CDR3 reads CASSGTGYGYTF. CDR3 bases: TGTGCCAGCAGTGGGACTGGCTATGGCTACACCTTC.

The rearrangement links TRBV29-1 to TRBJ2-1; 14 bases map to TRBD2. The germline gives CDR1 SQVTM, CDR2 ANQGSEA. This CDR3 has 15 amino acids. V lost 6 bases to trimming and J lost 2 bases; unmatched junction nucleotides: 3. The DNA for the CDR3 is TGCAGCGTCAGGACTAGCGGGGGGCCCTACAATGAGCAGTTCTTC. Residues: CSVRTSGGPYNEQFF.

The gene calls are TRBV7-2 and TRBJ2-2; possible D gene TRBD1, 5 bases. Deletions cut 2 bases from V and 2 bases from J, with 9 bases between. CDR3 length equals 15 residues. Per the germline V gene, CDR1 is SGHTA and CDR2 is FQGNSA. CDR3 sequence (DNA): TGTGCCAGCAGCTTACGCAGGGAAAACACCGGGGAGCTGTTTTTT. Protein product: CASSLRRENTGELFF.

The chain joins TRBV5-4 to TRBJ2-1, with 11 bases lining up with TRBD2. Germline assignment: CDR1 SGHNT and CDR2 YYREEE (reference sequence). The CDR3 spans 16 residues. V trimming: 4 bases; J trimming: 0 bases; junction bases outside the gene matches: 3. CDR3 nucleotide sequence: TGTGCCAGCAGCGTCACTAGCGGGGGCTCCTACAATGAGCAGTTCTTC. This codes for CASSVTSGGSYNEQFF.

This clone was seen only once. V gene TRBV19 combines with J gene TRBJ1-4; D is perhaps TRBD1 (5 bases). Trimming took 6 bases from V and 6 from J, leaving 17 bases between them. Germline CDR1 LNHDA, CDR2 SQIVND (reference sequence). This CDR3 spans 15 amino acids. In nucleotides, the CDR3 is TGTGCCAGTAGCACAAACAGGAGGTTTTATGAAAAACTGTTTTTT. This codes for CASSTNRRFYEKLFF.

This clone was observed once. The rearrangement uses TRBV6-1 and TRBJ1-1, with unresolved D. V was cut by 6 bases and J by 7 bases, with 6 bases left in between. This CDR3 has 10 amino acids. Germline assignment: CDR1 MNHNS and CDR2 SASEGT. DNA for the CDR3: TGTGCCAGCAGCCATGTTGAAGCTTTCTTT. This encodes CASSHVEAFF.

This clone was detected only once. V is TRBV15 and J is TRBJ2-5; D possibly uses TRBD1 or TRBD2 (5 bases each). Germline V lookup: CDR1 LNHNV, CDR2 YYDKDF (reference sequence). V dropped 1 base and J dropped 5 bases, with 17 bases sitting between them. The CDR3 totals 16 residues. In DNA form, the CDR3 reads TGTGCCACCAGCAGAGCGGGGCCCATTTCTCAGGAGACCCAGTACTTC. Protein product: CATSRAGPISQETQYF.

This sequence joins TRBV6-1 and TRBJ2-7; possibly TRBD1 for D (7 bases). V lost 0 bases and J lost 3, with 18 bases in between. The germline V gene encodes CDR1 MNHNS and CDR2 SASEGT. The CDR3 runs 17 residues. CDR3 sequence reads: CASSEAATGTRVYEQYF. CDR3 DNA: TGTGCCAGCAGTGAAGCGGCGACAGGGACTCGGGTCTACGAGCAGTACTTC.

This sequence joins TRBV5-1 and TRBJ2-5, with 8 bases matching TRBD2. This CDR3 region has 16 residues. J lost 5 bases, V lost 4 bases, and 13 bases had no gene match. CDR1 and CDR2 (germline): SGHRS, YFSETQ. The CDR3 protein is CASSKIPGPGGETQYF. The CDR3 DNA follows: TGCGCCAGCAGCAAGATACCGGGCCCGGGAGGGGAGACCCAGTACTTC.

The rearrangement uses TRBV5-1 and TRBJ2-7; D might be TRBD1 or TRBD2, each matching 5 bases. The CDR3 runs to 20 residues. V was shortened by 4 bases and J by 1 base, with 30 bases between the two germline ends. The germline V gene encodes CDR1 SGHRS and CDR2 YFSETQ. The CDR3, as DNA: TGCGCCAGCAGCCCCCGAGAGATAGGACTCCGGATATCAGGGTCCTACGAGCAGTACTTC. This sequence encodes CASSPREIGLRISGSYEQYF.

The chain has TRBV5-1 and TRBJ2-5; D is uncertain. Looked up from germline, CDR1 is SGHRS and CDR2 is YFSETQ. The CDR3 covers 15 residues. Trimming removed 2 bases from V and 2 bases from J, with 13 bases in between. CDR3 sequence: CASSLYGVPQETQYF. DNA of the CDR3: TGCGCCAGCAGCTTATATGGCGTTCCTCAAGAGACCCAGTACTTC.

The chain is built from TRBV6-1 and TRBJ1-5; 9 bases fit TRBD1. The CDR3 sequence is 17 residues long. Trimming removed 4 bases from V and 0 bases from J; junction bases left unmatched: 7. CDR1 is MNHNS and CDR2 is SASEGT in the germline V gene. CDR3 nucleotide sequence: TGTGCCAGCAGTGGCCTCGACAGGGGGGCTAGCAATCAGCCCCAGCATTTT. This translates into CASSGLDRGASNQPQHF.

The chain uses TRBV18 and TRBJ2-3; maybe TRBD1 (6 bases). Germline CDR1 and CDR2: KGHSH and LQKENI. Trimming removed 8 bases from V and 4 bases from J, with 19 bases in between. The CDR3 covers 15 residues. DNA of the CDR3: TGTGCCAGCCGAAAACAGGGTAAAGGCGCAGATACGCAGTATTTT. It is translated as CASRKQGKGADTQYF.

The chain recombines TRBV10-3 with TRBJ2-3; D unclear. The CDR3 has 13 residues. Per germline, CDR1 ENHRY and CDR2 SYGVKD. The V gene lost 7 bases and the J gene lost 0 bases, with 8 bases spanning the gap. CDR3 in DNA: TGTGCCATCAATGGGCCTAGCACAGATACGCAGTATTTT. Translated: CAINGPSTDTQYF.

The CDR3 region has the DNA TGTGCCAGCAGCCAAGGACTAGCGGAGACCTACGAGCAGTACTTC. Protein: CASSQGLAETYEQYF. V and J are TRBV7-9 and TRBJ2-7, with 10 nucleotides matching TRBD2. This CDR3 comprises 15 residues. Trimming at V came to 5 bases and at J to 2 bases, leaving 6 bases not matched to a gene. The germline V gene encodes CDR1 SEHNR and CDR2 FQNEAQ (reference sequence).

V usage is TRBV11-2 and J usage is TRBJ2-1; 7 nucleotides align to TRBD1. This CDR3 spans 15 amino acids. Trimming took 8 bases from V and 6 from J; bases not matched to a gene: 13. Germline CDR1 and CDR2: SGHAT and FQNNGV. CDR3 coding DNA: TGTGCCAGCGGCTGGGACAGCGTCGTCGGCAATGAGCAGTTCTTC. As protein: CASGWDSVVGNEQFF.

This clone was detected only once. This chain joins TRBV7-9 and TRBJ1-4, with 7 positions matching TRBD1. The CDR3 spans 14 residues. The junction had 5 bases not matched to a gene; V was cut back by 5 bases and J by 5 bases. Germline assignment: CDR1 SEHNR and CDR2 FQNEAQ (reference sequence). This CDR3 reads CASSPGTANEKLFF. The CDR3 DNA follows: TGTGCCAGCAGCCCCGGGACAGCGAATGAAAAACTGTTTTTT. The whole variable domain, filled in from reference TRBV7-9 and TRBJ1-4, reads DTGVSQNPRHKITKRGQNVTFRCDPISEHNRLYWYRQTLGQGPEFLTYFQNEAQLEKSRLLSDRFSAERPKGSFSTLEIQRTEQGDSAMYLCASSPGTANEKLFFGSGTQLSVL.

V usage is TRBV11-2 and J usage is TRBJ1-6; D is possibly TRBD1 (6 bases). V was shortened by 5 bases and J by 10 bases, with 24 bases between the two germline ends. The V gene's germline CDR1 is SGHAT and CDR2 FQNNGV. The CDR3 loop spans 17 amino acids. The DNA of the CDR3 is TGTGCCAGCAGCAACCACGCCTCAGGGGTGGGTGGATCACCCCTCCACTTT. Protein: CASSNHASGVGGSPLHF. Looking up the rest from reference TRBV11-2 and TRBJ1-6 gives the full variable domain: EAGVAQSPRYKIIEKRQSVAFWCNPISGHATLYWYQQILGQGPKLLIQFQNNGVVDDSQLPKDRFSAERLKGVDSTLKIQPAKLEDSAVYLCASSNHASGVGGSPLHFGNGTRLTVT.